This T cell receptor (beta chain) originates from a study of blood T cell repertoires in COVID-19. TCRdb's copy holds only in-frame clones and misses some; the assay was immunoSEQ multiplex PCR. The sample lists some 280,000 clones, around four fifths occurring once. Germline-derived CDR1 and CDR2 are SGHKS and YYEKEE (reference sequence). V was clipped by 0 bases and J by 4 bases; unmatched bases: 3. The CDR3 sequence is 15 residues long. Specimen: peripheral blood. The chain uses TRBV5-5 and TRBJ2-1; 8 nucleotides match TRBD1. The clonotype was recovered from a woman aged 45-65 years with active or convalescent COVID-19. CDR3 in amino acids: CASSLDRGSYNEQFF. The CDR3 nucleotides are TGTGCCAGCAGCTTGGACAGGGGGTCTTACAATGAGCAGTTCTTC.